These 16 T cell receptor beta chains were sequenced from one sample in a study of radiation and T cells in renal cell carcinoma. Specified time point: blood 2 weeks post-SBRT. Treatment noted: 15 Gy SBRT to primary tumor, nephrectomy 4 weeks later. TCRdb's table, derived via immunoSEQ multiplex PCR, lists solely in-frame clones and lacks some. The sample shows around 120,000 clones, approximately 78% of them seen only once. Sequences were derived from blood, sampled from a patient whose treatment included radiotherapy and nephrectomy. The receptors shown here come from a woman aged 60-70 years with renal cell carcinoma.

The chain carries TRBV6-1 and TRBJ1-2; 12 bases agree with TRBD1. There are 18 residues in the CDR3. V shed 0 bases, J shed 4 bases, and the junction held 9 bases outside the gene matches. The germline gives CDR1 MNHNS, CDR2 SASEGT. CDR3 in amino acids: CASSEAGTGGRFGYGYTF. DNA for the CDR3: TGTGCCAGCAGTGAAGCCGGGACAGGGGGCAGGTTTGGCTATGGCTACACCTTC.

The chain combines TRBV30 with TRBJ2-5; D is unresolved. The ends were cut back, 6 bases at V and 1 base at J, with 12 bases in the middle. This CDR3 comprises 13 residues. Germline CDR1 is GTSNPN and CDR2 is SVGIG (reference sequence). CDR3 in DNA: TGTGCCTGCGACCGGTGGATCCAAGAGACCCAGTACTTC. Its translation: CACDRWIQETQYF. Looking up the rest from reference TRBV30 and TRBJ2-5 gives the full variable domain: SQTIHQWPATLVQPVGSPLSLECTVEGTSNPNLYWYRQAAGRGLQLLFYSVGIGQISSEVPQNLSASRPQDRQFILSSKKLLLSDSGFYLCACDRWIQETQYFGPGTRLLVL.

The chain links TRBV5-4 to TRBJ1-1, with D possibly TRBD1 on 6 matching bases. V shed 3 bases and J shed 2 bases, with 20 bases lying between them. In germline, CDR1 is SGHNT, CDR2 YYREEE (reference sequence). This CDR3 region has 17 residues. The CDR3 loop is CASSSPGGDPANTEAFF. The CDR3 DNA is TGTGCCAGCAGCTCCCCGGGGGGCGACCCTGCTAACACTGAAGCTTTCTTT.

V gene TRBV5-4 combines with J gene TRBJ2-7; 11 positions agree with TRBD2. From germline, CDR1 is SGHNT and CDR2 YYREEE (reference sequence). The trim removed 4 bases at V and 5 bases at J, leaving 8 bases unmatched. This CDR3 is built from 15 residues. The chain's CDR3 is CASSQTSGSSDEQYF. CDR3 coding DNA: TGTGCCAGCAGCCAAACTAGCGGGAGTTCTGACGAGCAGTACTTC.

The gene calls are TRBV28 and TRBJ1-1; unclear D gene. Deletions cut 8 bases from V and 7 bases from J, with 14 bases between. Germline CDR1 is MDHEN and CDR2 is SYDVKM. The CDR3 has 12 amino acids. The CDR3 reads CASRLKTGEAFF. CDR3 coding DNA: TGTGCCAGCCGCCTAAAGACGGGTGAAGCTTTCTTT.

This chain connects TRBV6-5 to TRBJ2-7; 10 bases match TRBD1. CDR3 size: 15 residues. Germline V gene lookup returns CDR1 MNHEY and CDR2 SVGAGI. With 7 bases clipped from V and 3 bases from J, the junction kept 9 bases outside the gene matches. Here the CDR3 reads CASMIWGQGFYEQYF. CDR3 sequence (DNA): TGTGCCAGCATGATATGGGGACAGGGGTTCTACGAGCAGTACTTC.

In DNA form, the CDR3 reads TGTGCCAGCGGTACCACAGGGGCCTCCTACGAGCAGTACTTC. Its protein product is CASGTTGASYEQYF. The V call is TRBV6-1, the J call TRBJ2-7; 7 bases fit TRBD1. CDR1 is MNHNS and CDR2 is SASEGT in the germline V gene. This CDR3 contains 14 residues. The J segment lost 0 bases and the V segment lost 8 bases, leaving 7 bases of the junction unmatched.

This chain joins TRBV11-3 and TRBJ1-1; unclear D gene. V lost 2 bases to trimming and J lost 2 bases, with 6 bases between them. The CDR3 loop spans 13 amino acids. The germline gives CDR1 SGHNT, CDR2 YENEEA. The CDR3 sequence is CASSLFGNTEAFF. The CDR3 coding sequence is TGTGCCAGCAGCTTATTCGGCAACACTGAAGCTTTCTTT.

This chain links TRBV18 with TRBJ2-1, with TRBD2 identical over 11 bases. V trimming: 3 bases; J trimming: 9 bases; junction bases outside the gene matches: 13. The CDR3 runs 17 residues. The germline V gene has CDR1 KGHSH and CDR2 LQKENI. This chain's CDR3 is CASSPYYSGRVGGEQFF. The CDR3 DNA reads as TGTGCCAGCTCACCGTATTATAGCGGGAGGGTAGGAGGTGAGCAGTTCTTC.

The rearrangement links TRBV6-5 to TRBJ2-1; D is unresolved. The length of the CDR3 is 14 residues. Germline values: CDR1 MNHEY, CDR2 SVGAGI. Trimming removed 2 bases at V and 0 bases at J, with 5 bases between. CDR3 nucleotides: TGTGCCAGCAGTTACCTGGACTCCTACAATGAGCAGTTCTTC. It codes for CASSYLDSYNEQFF.

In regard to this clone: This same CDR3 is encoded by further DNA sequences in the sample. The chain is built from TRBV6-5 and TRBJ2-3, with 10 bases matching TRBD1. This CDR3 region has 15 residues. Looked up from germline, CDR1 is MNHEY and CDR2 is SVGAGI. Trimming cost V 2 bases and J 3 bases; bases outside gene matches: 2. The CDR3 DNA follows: TGTGCCAGCAGTTACGGGACAGGGGTAACAGATACGCAGTATTTT. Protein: CASSYGTGVTDTQYF.

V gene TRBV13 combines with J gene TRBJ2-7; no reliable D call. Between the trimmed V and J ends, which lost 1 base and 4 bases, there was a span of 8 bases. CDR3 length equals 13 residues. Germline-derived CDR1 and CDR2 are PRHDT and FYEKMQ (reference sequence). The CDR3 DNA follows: TGTGCCAGCAGCTTAGAATCGCGGTACGAGCAGTACTTC. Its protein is CASSLESRYEQYF. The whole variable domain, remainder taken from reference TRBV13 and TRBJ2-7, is AAGVIQSPRHLIKEKRETATLKCYPIPRHDTVYWYQQGPGQDPQFLISFYEKMQSDKGSIPDRFSAQQFSDYHSELNMSSLELGDSALYFCASSLESRYEQYFGPGTRLTVT.

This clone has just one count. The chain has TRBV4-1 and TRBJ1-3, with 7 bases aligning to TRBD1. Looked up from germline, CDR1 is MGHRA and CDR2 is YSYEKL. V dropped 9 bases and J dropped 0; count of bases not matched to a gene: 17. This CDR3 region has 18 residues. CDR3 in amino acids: CASSPGQFRLSSGNTIYF. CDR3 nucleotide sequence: TGCGCCAGTTCCCCGGGACAGTTTAGATTGAGCTCTGGAAACACCATATATTTT.

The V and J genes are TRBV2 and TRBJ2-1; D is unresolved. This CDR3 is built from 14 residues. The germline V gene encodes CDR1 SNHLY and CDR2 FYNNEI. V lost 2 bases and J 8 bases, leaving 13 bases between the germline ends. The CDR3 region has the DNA TGTGCCAGCAGTGAAAGGTGGAGCATGCATGAGCAGTTCTTC. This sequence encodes CASSERWSMHEQFF.

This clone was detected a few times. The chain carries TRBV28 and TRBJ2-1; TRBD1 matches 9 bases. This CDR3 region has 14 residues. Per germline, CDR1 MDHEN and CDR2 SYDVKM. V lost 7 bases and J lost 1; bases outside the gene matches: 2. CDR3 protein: CASTGTGSYNEQFF. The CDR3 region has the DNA TGTGCCAGCACCGGGACAGGGTCCTACAATGAGCAGTTCTTC.

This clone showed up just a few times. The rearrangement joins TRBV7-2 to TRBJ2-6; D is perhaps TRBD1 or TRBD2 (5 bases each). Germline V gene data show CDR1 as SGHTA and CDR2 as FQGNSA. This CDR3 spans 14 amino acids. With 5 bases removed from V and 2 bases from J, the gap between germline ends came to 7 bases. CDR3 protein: CASSGGPGANVLTF. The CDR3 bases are TGTGCCAGCAGCGGGGGACCTGGGGCCAACGTCCTGACTTTC.